This entry lists 7 T cell receptor beta chains sequenced from one sample in a study of vaccination and CD4 T cells after COVID-19. Treatment in this sample: roughly nine-day PBMC culture with coronavirus spike peptide pools or control peptides (ViraFEST assay). Sequence data for DNA of cultured CD4+ T cells were generated by the Oncomine TCR Beta short-read assay. MiXCR was run by TCRdb on the PCR reads, yielding one entry per CDR3 protein. Of about 13,000 distinct CDR3 sequences detected, approximately 69% appear once; the ten largest clones hold roughly 31%. The antigens for these receptors are not known. The specimen was CD4+ T cells from blood, cultured in vitro. All receptors come from a human donor who had recovered from COVID-19.

The chain uses TRBV11-2 and TRBJ1-6; D gene unclear. V gave up 8 bases and J gave up 4 bases, with 12 bases separating them. From germline, CDR1 is SGHAT and CDR2 FQNNGV. This CDR3 is 14 amino acids long. The CDR3 DNA is TGTGCCAGCCGCCCCCGGTCGTATAATTCACCCCTCCACTTT. The encoded protein is CASRPRSYNSPLHF.

The V gene is TRBV20-1, the J gene TRBJ1-3; D not resolved. The ends were cut back, 1 base at V and 0 bases at J, with 7 bases in the middle. CDR3 length: 14 amino acids. Germline CDR1 and CDR2: DFQATT and SNEGSKA (reference sequence). In DNA form, the CDR3 reads TGCAGTGCTAGAGCGGGCAGCTCTGGAAACACCATATATTTT. Translated, it gives CSARAGSSGNTIYF.

V usage is TRBV20-1 and J usage is TRBJ1-1, with TRBD1 identical over 7 bases. V lost 6 bases and J lost 3; bases outside the gene matches: 10. Germline CDR1 is DFQATT and CDR2 is SNEGSKA (reference sequence). This CDR3 has 14 residues. CDR3 in amino acids: CSAPQGGWDTEAFF. CDR3 DNA sequence: TGCAGTGCCCCCCAGGGGGGATGGGACACTGAAGCTTTCTTT.

The V and J genes are TRBV10-3 and TRBJ2-3; no clear D. V was shortened by 10 bases and J by 5 bases, with 13 bases between the two germline ends. Germline CDR1 ENHRY, CDR2 SYGVKD. This CDR3 has 12 amino acids. CDR3 sequence: CATRRNGDTQYF. The CDR3 bases are TGTGCCACGCGGAGAAACGGAGATACGCAGTATTTT.

The chain has TRBV20-1 and TRBJ1-5, with 11 bases lining up with TRBD1. This CDR3 is built from 18 residues. Germline CDR1 is DFQATT and CDR2 is SNEGSKA (reference sequence). The ends lost 0 bases at V and 2 bases at J; junction bases unmatched: 9. DNA for the CDR3: TGCAGTGCTAGAGACCGAAAAGGACAGGGGGCCGGCAATCAGCCCCAGCATTTT. It is translated as CSARDRKGQGAGNQPQHF.

CDR3 nucleotides: TGCAGTGCTTGGACTAGCGGCCTATCTACCTCCTACAATGAGCAGTTCTTC. Amino acids: CSAWTSGLSTSYNEQFF. The chain has TRBV20-1 and TRBJ2-1, with TRBD2 identical over 10 bases. Losses at the gene ends were 5 bases for V and 0 bases for J; bases not matched to a gene: 10. CDR1 DFQATT and CDR2 SNEGSKA come from the germline V gene (reference sequence). This CDR3 has 17 amino acids.

The chain links TRBV28 to TRBJ1-4, with D perhaps matching TRBD1 (5 bases). The CDR3 sequence is 15 residues long. CDR1 is MDHEN, CDR2 SYDVKM, per germline. V lost 6 bases and J 0 bases, leaving 11 bases between the germline ends. Here the CDR3 DNA reads TGTGCCAGCAGAGGGGCAGCCACAACTAATGAAAAACTGTTTTTT. Its translation: CASRGAATTNEKLFF.